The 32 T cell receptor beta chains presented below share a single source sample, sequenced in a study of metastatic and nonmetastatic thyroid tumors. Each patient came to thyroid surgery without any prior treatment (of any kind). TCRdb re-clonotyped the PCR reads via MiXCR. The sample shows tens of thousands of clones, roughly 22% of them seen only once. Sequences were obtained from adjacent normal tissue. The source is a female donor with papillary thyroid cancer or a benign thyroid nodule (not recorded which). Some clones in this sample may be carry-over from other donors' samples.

CDR3 loop: CACSRQVHYGYTF. The CDR3 nucleotides are TGTGCCTGTAGCCGACAGGTCCACTATGGCTACACCTTC. The chain couples TRBV30 to TRBJ1-2; D is perhaps TRBD1 (6 bases). The CDR3 totals 13 residues. With 6 bases removed from V and 3 bases from J, the gap between germline ends came to 14 bases. Germline CDR1 reads GTSNPN; CDR2 reads SVGIG (reference sequence).

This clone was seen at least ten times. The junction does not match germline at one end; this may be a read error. The CDR3 DNA follows: TGTGCCAGCAGTTTTGGAGAAAACTATGGCTACATCTTC. Translating it yields CASSFGENYGYIF. This chain uses TRBV28 with TRBJ1-2; D call uncertain. CDR3 length: 13 residues. Germline V lookup: CDR1 MDHEN, CDR2 SYDVKM.

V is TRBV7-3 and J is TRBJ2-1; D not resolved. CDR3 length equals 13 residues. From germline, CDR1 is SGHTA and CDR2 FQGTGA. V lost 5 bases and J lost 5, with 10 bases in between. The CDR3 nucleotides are TGTGCCAGCAGCCCTACACGTGACAATGAGCAGTTCTTC. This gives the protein CASSPTRDNEQFF.

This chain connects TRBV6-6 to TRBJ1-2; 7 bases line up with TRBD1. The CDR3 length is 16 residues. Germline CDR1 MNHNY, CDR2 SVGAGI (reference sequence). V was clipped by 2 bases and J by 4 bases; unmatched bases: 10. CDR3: CASSYDARQGSYGYTF. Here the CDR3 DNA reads TGTGCCAGCAGTTACGATGCCCGACAGGGAAGCTATGGCTACACCTTC.

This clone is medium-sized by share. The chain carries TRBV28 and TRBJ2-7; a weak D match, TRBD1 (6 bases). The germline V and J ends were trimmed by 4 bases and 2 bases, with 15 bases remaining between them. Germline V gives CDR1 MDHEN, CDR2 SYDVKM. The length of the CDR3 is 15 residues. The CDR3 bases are TGTGCCAGCAGTTCGCCCCGGGACACAGCCTACGAGCAGTACTTC. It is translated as CASSSPRDTAYEQYF.

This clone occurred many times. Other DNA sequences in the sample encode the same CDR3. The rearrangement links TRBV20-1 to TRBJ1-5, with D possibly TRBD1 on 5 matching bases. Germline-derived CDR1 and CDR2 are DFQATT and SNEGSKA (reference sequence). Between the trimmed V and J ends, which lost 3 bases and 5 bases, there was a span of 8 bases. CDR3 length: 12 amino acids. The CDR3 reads CSARSGDQPQHF. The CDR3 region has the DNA TGCAGTGCTAGGTCGGGGGATCAGCCCCAGCATTTT.

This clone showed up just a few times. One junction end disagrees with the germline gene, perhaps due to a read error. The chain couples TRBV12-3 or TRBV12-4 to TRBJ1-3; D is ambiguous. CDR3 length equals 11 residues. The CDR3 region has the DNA TGTGCCAGCAGCCTCCGAAACACCATATATTTC. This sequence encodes CASSLRNTIYF.

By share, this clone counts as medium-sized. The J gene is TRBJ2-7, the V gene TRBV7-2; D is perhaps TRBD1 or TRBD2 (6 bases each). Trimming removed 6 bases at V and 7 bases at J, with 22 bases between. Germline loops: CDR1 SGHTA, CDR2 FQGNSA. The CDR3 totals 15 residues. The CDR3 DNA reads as TGTGCCAGCAGGGGGGCGGGGCAGGTCGATGGAGAGCAGTACTTC. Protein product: CASRGAGQVDGEQYF.

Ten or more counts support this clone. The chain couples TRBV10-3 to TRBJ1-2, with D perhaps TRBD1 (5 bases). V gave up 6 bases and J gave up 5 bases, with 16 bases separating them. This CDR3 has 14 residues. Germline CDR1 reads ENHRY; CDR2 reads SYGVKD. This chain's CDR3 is CAIRRDRTSYGYTF. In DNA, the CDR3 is TGTGCCATCAGAAGGGACCGAACCTCTTATGGCTACACCTTC.

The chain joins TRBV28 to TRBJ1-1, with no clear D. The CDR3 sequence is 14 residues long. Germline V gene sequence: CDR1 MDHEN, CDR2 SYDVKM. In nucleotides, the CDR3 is TGTGCGAGCTCCCAGGCCGGAAGGAACACTGAAGCTTTCTTT. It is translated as CASSQAGRNTEAFF.

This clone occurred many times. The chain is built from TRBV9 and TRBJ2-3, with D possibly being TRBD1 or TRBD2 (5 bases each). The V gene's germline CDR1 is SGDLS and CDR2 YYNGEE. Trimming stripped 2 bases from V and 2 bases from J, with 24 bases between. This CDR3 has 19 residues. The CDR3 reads CASSVCEGTERPPTDTQYF. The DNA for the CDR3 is TGTGCCAGCAGCGTCTGCGAGGGGACCGAACGTCCGCCCACAGATACGCAGTATTTT.

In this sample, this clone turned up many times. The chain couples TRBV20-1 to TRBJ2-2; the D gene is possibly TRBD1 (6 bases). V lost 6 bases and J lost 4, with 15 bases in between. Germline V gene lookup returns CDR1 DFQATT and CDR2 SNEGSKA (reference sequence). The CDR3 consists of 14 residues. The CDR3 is CSAKTGSRTGELFF. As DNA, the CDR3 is TGCAGTGCCAAGACAGGTTCTCGCACCGGGGAGCTGTTTTTT.

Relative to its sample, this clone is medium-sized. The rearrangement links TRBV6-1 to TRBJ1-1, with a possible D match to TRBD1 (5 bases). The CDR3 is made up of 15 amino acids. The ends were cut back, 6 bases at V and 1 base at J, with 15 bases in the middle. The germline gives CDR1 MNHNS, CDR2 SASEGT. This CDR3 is CASSQRGGKNTEAFF. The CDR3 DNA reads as TGTGCCAGCAGCCAACGCGGGGGGAAGAACACTGAAGCTTTCTTT.

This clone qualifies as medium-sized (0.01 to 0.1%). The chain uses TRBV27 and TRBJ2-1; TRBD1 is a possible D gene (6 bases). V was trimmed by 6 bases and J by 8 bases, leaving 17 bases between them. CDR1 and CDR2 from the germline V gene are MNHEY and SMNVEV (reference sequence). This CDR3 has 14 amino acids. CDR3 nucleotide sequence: TGTGCCAGCAGAGACCCGGGACAAGGTTATGAGCAGTTCTTC. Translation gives CASRDPGQGYEQFF.

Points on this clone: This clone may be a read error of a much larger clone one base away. CDR3: CASSPGASPLPETGELFF. CDR3 bases: TGTGCCAGCAGCCCGGGGGCTAGCCCCCTTCCGGAAACCGGGGAGCTGTTTTTT. V and J are TRBV4-2 and TRBJ2-2; D could derive from TRBD1 or TRBD2 (6 bases each). V shed 4 bases and J shed 5 bases, with 23 bases lying between them. Germline V CDR1 and CDR2: LGHNA, YNFKEQ. This CDR3 comprises 18 residues.

CDR3 bases: TGTGCCAGCACCCAGCTTCCGGGGGGGATTGGCTACACCTTC. Encoded protein: CASTQLPGGIGYTF. The rearrangement joins TRBV5-6 to TRBJ1-2; TRBD1 might be the D (5 bases). Germline CDR1 and CDR2: SGHDT and YYEEEE. V was trimmed by 6 bases and J by 7 bases, leaving 19 bases between them. This CDR3 comprises 14 residues.

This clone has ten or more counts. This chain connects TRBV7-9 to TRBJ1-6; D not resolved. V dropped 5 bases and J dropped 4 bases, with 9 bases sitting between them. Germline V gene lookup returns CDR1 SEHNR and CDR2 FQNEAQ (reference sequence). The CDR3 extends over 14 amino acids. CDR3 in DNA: TGTGCCAGCAGCAGGACGGATTATAATTCACCCCTCCACTTT. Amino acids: CASSRTDYNSPLHF.

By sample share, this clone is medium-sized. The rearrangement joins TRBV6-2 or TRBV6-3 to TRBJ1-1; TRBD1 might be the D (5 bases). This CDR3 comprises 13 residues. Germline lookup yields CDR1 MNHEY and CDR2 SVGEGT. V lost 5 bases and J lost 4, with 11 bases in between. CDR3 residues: CASSTAGFTEAFF. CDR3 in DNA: TGTGCCAGCAGTACGGCAGGGTTCACTGAAGCTTTCTTT.

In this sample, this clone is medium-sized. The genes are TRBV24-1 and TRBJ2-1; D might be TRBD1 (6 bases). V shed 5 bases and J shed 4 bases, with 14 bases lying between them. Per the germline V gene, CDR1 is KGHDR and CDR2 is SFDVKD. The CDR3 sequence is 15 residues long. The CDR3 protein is CATSARDKLYNEQFF. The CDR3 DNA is TGTGCCACCAGTGCTAGGGACAAACTATACAATGAGCAGTTCTTC.

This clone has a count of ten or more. The CDR3 DNA sequence: TGTGCCAGCAGTCCCTACAGTCGGACAAATAGCAATCAGCCCCAGCATTTT. Its translation: CASSPYSRTNSNQPQHF. The chain carries TRBV27 and TRBJ1-5; D possibly corresponds to TRBD1 (5 bases). The CDR3 spans 17 residues. Germline V lookup: CDR1 MNHEY, CDR2 SMNVEV (reference sequence). V lost 5 bases, J lost 0 bases, and 17 bases lay in between.

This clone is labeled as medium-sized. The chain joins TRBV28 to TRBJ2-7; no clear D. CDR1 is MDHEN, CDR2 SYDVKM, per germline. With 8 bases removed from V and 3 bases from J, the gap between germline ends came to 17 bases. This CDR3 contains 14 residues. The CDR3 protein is CASQVSPPFYEQYF. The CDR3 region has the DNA TGTGCCAGCCAAGTTTCCCCCCCGTTCTACGAGCAGTACTTC.

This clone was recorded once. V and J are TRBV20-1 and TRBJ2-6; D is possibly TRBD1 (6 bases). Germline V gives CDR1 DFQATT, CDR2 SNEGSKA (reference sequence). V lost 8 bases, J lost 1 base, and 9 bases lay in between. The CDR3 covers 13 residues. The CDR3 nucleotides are TGCAGTACTCAGGGGTCTGGGGCCAACGTCCTGACTTTC. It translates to CSTQGSGANVLTF.

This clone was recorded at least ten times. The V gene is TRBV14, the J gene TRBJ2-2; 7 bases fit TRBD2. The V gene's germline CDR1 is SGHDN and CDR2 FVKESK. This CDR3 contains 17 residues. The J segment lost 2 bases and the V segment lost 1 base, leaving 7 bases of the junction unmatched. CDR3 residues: CASSQAYGGSNTGELFF. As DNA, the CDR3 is TGTGCCAGCAGCCAAGCTTACGGGGGGTCTAACACCGGGGAGCTGTTTTTT.

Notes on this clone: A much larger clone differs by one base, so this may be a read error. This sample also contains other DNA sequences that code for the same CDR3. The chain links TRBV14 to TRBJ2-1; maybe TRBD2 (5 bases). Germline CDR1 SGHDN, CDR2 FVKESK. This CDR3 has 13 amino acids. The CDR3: CAGSQDIRGEQFF. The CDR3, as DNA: TGTGCCGGCAGCCAAGATATACGGGGTGAGCAGTTCTTC.

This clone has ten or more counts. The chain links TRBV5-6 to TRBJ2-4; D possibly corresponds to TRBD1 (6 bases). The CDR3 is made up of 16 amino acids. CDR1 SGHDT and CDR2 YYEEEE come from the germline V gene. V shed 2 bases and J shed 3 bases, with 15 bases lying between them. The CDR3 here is CASSLQGRLFKNIQYF. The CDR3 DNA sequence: TGTGCCAGCAGCTTACAGGGTAGACTATTCAAAAACATTCAGTACTTC.

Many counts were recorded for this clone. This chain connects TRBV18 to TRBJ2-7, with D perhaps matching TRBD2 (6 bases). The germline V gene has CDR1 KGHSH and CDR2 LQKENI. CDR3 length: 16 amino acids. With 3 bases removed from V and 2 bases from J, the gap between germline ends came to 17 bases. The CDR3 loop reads CASSPAGTLVTYEQYF. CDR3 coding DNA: TGTGCCAGCTCACCTGCCGGGACTTTGGTAACCTACGAGCAGTACTTC. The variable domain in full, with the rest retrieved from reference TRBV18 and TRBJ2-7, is NAGVMQNPRHLVRRRGQEARLRCSPMKGHSHVYWYRQLPEEGLKFMVYLQKENIIDESGMPKERFSAEFPKEGPSILRIQQVVRGDSAAYFCASSPAGTLVTYEQYFGPGTRLTVT.

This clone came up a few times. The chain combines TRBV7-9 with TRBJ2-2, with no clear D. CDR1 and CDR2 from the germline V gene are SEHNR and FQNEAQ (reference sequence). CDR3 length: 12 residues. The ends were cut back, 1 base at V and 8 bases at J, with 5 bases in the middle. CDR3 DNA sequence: TGTGCCAGCAGCTTAGAGTCGGGGGAGCTGTTTTTT. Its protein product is CASSLESGELFF.

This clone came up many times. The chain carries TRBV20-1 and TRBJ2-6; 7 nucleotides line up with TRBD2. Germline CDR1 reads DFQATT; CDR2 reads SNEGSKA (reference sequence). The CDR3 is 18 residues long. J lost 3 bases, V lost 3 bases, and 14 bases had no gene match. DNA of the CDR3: TGCAGTGCTAGCCCGGGAGGCGGGGGAGGGAGTGGGGCCAACGTCCTGACTTTC. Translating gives CSASPGGGGGSGANVLTF.

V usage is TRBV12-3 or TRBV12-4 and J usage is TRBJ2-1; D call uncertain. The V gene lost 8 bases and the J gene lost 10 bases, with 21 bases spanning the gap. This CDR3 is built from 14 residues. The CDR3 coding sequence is TGTGCCAGCTCGTGCTTTCCTTTCGGTTTAGAGCAGTTCTTC. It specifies CASSCFPFGLEQFF.

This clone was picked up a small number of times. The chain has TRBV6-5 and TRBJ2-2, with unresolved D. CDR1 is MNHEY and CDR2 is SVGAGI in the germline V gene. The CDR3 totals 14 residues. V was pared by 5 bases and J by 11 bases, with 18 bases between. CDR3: CASSRLPETSELFF. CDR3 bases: TGTGCCAGCAGTAGGCTACCGGAGACCAGTGAGCTGTTTTTT.

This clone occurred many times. The CDR3 is CASTLLGRQETQYF. The CDR3 bases are TGTGCCAGCACCCTTTTGGGCAGACAAGAGACCCAGTACTTC. The chain has TRBV6-1 and TRBJ2-5; D is unresolved. Germline-derived CDR1 and CDR2 are MNHNS and SASEGT. This CDR3 has 14 residues. V gave up 7 bases and J gave up 2 bases, with 14 bases separating them.

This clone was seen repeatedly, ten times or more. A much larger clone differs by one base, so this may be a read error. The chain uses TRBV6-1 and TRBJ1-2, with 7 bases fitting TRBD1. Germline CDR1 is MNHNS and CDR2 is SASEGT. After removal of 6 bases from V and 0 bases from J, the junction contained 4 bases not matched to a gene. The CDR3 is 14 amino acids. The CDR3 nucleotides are TGTGCCAGCAGAGGGGGCGCAGCTAACTATGGCTACACCTTC. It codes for CASRGGAANYGYTF.